The sample holds many counts of the clone carrying this T cell receptor beta chain. The antigen remains undetermined. The source of the sample is a study of T cells in Graves' hyperthyroidism and ophthalmopathy. Study-level findings and limits: Appearing also in blood were most of the thyroid clonotypes expanded above 0.001. Ophthalmopathy, which appeared later, was predicted by the model a median roughly 6.6 months before onset. Stable hyperthyroidism and ophthalmopathy were separated using 13 V-J signatures.

Exclusion criteria comprised uncontrolled infection, other autoimmune disease, pregnancy or lactation. Germline V gene lookup returns CDR1 SEHNR and CDR2 FQNEAQ (reference sequence). The CDR3 is 13 residues long. V lost 5 bases, J lost 5 bases, and 12 bases lay in between. Authors of the study amplified TCR beta CDR3 regions from RNA transcripts. The TCR CDR3 first-round RT-PCR relied on the HTBI primer set. Via MiXCR, TCRdb re-called the multiplex PCR reads, giving one row per CDR3 protein. The profile shows about 660,000 distinct CDR3 sequences, 45% of them singletons. The V call is TRBV7-9, the J call TRBJ2-5; the D is unclear. The receptor was isolated from an adult man with Graves' disease, either hyperthyroidism or ophthalmopathy (not recorded which). Input material: peripheral blood or thyroid tissue (not recorded which). The CDR3 DNA sequence: TGTGCCAGCAGCCACACTCCCGAGGAGACCCAGTACTTC. Protein sequence: CASSHTPEETQYF.